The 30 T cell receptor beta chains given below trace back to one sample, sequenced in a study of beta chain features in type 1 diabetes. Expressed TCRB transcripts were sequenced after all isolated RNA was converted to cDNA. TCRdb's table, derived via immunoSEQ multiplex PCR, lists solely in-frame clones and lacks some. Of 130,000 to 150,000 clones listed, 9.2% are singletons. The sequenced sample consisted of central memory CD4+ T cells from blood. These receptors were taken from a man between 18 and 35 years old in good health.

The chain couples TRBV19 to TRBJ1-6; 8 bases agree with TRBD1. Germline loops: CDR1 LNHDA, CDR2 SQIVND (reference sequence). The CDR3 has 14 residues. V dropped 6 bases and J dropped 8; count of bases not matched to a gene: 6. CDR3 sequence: CASRPGQEHSPLHF. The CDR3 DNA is TGTGCCAGTAGGCCGGGACAGGAGCATTCACCCCTCCACTTT.

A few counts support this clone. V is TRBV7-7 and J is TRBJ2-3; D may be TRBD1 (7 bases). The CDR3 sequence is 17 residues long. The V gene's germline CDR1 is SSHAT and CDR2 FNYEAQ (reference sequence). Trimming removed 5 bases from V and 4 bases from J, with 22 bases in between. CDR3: CASSLTGGRGRPDTQYF. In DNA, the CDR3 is TGTGCCAGCAGCCTTACAGGCGGCAGGGGGAGGCCAGATACGCAGTATTTT. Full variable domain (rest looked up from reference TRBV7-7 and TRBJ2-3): GAGVSQSPRYKVTKRGQDVTLRCDPISSHATLYWYQQALGQGPEFLTYFNYEAQPDKSGLPSDRFSAERPEGSISTLTIQRTEQRDSAMYRCASSLTGGRGRPDTQYFGPGTRLTVL.

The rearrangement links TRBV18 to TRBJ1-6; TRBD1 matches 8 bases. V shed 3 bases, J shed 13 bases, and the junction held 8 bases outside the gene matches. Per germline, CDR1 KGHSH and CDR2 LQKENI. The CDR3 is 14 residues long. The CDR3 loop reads CASSPQGALSPLHF. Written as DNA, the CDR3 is TGTGCCAGCTCACCCCAGGGGGCCCTCTCGCCCCTCCACTTT.

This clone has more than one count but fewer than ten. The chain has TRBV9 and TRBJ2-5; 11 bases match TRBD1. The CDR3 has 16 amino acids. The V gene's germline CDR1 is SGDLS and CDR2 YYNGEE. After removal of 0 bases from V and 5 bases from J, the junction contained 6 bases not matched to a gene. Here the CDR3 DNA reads TGTGCCAGCAGCGTAGGGACAGGGGGCCAGTGGGAGACCCAGTACTTC. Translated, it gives CASSVGTGGQWETQYF.

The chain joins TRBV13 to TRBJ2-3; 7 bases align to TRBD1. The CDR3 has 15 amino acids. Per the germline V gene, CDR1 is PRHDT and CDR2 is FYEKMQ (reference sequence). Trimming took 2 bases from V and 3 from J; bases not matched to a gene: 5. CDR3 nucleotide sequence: TGTGCCAGCAGCTTACGTATACAGGGGACAGATACGCAGTATTTT. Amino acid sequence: CASSLRIQGTDTQYF.

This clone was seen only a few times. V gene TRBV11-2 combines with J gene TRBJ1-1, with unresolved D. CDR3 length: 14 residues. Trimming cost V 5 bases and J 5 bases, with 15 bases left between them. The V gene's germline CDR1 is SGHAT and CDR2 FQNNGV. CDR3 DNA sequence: TGTGCCAGCAGCCCCGAACGGGGTAGGACTGAAGCTTTCTTT. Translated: CASSPERGRTEAFF. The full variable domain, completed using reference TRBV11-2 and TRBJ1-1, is EAGVAQSPRYKIIEKRQSVAFWCNPISGHATLYWYQQILGQGPKLLIQFQNNGVVDDSQLPKDRFSAERLKGVDSTLKIQPAKLEDSAVYLCASSPERGRTEAFFGQGTRLTVV.

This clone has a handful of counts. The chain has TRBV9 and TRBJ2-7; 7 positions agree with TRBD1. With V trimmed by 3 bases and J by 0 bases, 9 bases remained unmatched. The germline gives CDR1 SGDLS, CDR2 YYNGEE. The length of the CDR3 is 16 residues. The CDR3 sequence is CASSGGDRLSSYEQYF. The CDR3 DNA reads TGTGCCAGCAGCGGAGGGGACAGACTAAGCTCCTACGAGCAGTACTTC.

CDR3 DNA sequence: TGTGCCAGCAGTTCCACAGGGGGGGTTAACTATGGCTACACCTTC. Translation gives CASSSTGGVNYGYTF. V is TRBV2 and J is TRBJ1-2, with 8 bases that match TRBD1. V lost 5 bases, J lost 1 base, and 6 bases stayed unmatched. The CDR3 runs 15 residues. Per the germline V gene, CDR1 is SNHLY and CDR2 is FYNNEI.

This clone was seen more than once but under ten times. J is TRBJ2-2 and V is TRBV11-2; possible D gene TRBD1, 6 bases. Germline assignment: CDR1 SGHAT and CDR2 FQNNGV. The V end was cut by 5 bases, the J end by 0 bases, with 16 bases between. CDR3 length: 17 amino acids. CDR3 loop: CASSPYSGATNTGELFF. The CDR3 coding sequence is TGTGCCAGCAGCCCGTACTCAGGGGCGACGAACACCGGGGAGCTGTTTTTT.

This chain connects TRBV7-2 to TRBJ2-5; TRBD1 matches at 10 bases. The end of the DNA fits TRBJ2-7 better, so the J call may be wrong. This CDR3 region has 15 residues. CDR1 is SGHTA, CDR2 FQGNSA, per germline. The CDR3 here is CASSLVTGGQYEQYF. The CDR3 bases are TGTGCCAGCAGCTTAGTGACAGGGGGCCAGTACGAGCAGTACTTC.

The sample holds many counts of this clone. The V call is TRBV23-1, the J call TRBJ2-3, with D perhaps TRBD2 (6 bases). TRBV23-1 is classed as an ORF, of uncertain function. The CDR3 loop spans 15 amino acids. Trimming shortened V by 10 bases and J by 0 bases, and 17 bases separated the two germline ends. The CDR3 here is CANPEAGFSTDTQYF. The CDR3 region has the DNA TGCGCCAACCCCGAAGCGGGCTTTAGCACAGATACGCAGTATTTT.

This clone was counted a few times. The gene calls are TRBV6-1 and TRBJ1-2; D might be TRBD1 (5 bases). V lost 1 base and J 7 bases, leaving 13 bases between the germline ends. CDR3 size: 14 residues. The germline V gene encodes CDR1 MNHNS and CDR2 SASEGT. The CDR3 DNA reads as TGTGCCAGCAGTGAAGTTCCCGGCCAGGGTGGCTACACCTTC. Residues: CASSEVPGQGGYTF.

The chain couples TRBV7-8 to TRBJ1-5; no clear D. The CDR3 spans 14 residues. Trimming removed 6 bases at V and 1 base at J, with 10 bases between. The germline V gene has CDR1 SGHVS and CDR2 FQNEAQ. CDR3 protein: CASRDGGSNQPQHF. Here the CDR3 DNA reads TGTGCCAGCAGAGACGGCGGAAGCAATCAGCCCCAGCATTTT.

The CDR3 region is CASSSTPGQGYGYTF. The DNA for the CDR3 is TGTGCCAGCAGCTCAACCCCGGGACAGGGTTATGGCTACACCTTC. The chain has TRBV7-9 and TRBJ1-2; 9 bases map to TRBD1. After removal of 4 bases from V and 5 bases from J, the junction contained 8 bases not matched to a gene. The CDR3 runs to 15 residues. CDR1 SEHNR and CDR2 FQNEAQ come from the germline V gene (reference sequence).

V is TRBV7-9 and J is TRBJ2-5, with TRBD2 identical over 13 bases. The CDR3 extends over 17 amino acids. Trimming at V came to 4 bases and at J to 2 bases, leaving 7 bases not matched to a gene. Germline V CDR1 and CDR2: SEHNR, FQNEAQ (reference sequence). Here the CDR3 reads CASSSWGLAGTQETQYF. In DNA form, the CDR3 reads TGTGCCAGCAGCTCCTGGGGACTAGCGGGGACTCAAGAGACCCAGTACTTC.

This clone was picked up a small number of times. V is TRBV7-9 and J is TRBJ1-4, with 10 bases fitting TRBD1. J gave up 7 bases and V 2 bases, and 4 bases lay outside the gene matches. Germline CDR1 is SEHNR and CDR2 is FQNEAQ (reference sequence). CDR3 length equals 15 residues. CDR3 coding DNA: TGTGCCAGCAGCTTAAGGACAGGGGGAAGTGAAAAACTGTTTTTT. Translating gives CASSLRTGGSEKLFF.

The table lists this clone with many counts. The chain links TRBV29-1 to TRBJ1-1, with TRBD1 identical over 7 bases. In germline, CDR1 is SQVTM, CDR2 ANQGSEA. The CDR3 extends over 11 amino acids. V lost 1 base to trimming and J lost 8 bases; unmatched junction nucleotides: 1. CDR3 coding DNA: TGCAGCGTTGAAGGGACAGGAGAAGCTTTCTTT. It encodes CSVEGTGEAFF.

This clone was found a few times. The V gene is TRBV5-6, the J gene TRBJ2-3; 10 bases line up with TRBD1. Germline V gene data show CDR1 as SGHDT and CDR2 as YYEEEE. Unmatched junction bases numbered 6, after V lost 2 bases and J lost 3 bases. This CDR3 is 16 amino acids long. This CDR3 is CASSFDRGRVTDTQYF. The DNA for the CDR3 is TGTGCCAGCAGCTTCGACAGGGGGCGAGTAACAGATACGCAGTATTTT.

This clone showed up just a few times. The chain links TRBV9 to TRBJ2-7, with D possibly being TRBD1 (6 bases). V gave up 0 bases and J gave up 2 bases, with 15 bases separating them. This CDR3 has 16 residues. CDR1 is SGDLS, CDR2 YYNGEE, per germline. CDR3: CASSVATGSYAYEQYF. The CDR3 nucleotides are TGTGCCAGCAGCGTAGCTACAGGGTCTTACGCCTACGAGCAGTACTTC. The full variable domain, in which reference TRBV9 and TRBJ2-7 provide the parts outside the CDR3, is DSGVTQTPKHLITATGQRVTLRCSPRSGDLSVYWYQQSLDQGLQFLIQYYNGEERAKGNILERFSAQQFPDLHSELNLSSLELGDSALYFCASSVATGSYAYEQYFGPGTRLTVT.

The DNA of the CDR3 is TGTGCCAGCAGCCAAGAGACTAGCGGGGGCGACATTCAGTACTTC. Protein sequence: CASSQETSGGDIQYF. This chain joins TRBV4-2 and TRBJ2-4, with 12 bases aligning to TRBD2. Germline CDR1 reads LGHNA; CDR2 reads YNFKEQ. CDR3 length: 15 amino acids. Losses at the gene ends were 0 bases for V and 8 bases for J; bases not matched to a gene: 2.

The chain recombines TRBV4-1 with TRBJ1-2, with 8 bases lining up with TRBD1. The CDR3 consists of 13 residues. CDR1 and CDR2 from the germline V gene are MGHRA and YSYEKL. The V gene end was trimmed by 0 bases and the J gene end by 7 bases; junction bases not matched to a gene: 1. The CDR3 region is CASSQETGVGYTF. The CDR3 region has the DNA TGCGCCAGCAGCCAAGAGACAGGGGTTGGCTACACCTTC.

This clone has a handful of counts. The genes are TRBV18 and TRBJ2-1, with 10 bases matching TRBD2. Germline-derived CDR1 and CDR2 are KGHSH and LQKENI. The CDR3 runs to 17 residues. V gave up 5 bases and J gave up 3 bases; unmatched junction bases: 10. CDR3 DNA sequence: TGTGCCAGCTCAGATGAGAAGCGGGGGGGAGACTACAATGAGCAGTTCTTC. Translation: CASSDEKRGGDYNEQFF.

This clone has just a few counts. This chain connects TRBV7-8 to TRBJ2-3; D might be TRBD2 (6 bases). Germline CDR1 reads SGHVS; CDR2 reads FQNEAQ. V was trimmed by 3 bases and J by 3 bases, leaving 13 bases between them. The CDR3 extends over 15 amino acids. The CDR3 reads CASSLAGSRTDTQYF. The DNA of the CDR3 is TGTGCCAGCAGCTTGGCGGGGTCTAGGACAGATACGCAGTATTTT.

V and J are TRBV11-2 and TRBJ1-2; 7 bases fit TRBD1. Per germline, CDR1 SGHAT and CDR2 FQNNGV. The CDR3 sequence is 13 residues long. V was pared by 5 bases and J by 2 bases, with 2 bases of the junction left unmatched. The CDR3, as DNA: TGTGCCAGCAGCACCAGGGGGAACTATGGCTACACCTTC. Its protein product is CASSTRGNYGYTF.

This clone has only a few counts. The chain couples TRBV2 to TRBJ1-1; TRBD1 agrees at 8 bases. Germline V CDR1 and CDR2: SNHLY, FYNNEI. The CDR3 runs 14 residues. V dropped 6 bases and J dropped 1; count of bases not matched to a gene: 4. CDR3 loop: CASRVDRENTEAFF. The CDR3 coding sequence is TGTGCCAGCAGAGTGGACAGGGAGAACACTGAAGCTTTCTTT.

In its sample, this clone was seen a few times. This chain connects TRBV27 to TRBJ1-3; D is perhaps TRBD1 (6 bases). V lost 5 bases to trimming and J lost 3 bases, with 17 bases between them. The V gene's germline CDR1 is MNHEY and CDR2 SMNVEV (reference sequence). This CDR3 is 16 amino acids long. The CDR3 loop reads CASSLTGRGFGNTIYF. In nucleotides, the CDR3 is TGTGCCAGCAGTCTCACAGGGAGAGGATTTGGAAACACCATATATTTT.

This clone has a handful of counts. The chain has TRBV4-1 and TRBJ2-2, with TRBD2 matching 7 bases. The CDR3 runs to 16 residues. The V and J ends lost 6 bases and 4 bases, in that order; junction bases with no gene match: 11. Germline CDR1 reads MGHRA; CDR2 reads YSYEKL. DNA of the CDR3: TGCGCCAGCAGGTACGCCGGGACTACTGGCACCGGGGAGCTGTTTTTT. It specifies CASRYAGTTGTGELFF.

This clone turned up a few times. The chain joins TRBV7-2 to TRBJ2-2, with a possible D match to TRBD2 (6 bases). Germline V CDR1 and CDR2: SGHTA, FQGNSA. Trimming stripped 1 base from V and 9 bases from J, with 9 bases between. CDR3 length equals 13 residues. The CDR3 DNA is TGTGCCAGCAGCTTAGAGGGGAGGCGGGAGCTGTTTTTT. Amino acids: CASSLEGRRELFF.

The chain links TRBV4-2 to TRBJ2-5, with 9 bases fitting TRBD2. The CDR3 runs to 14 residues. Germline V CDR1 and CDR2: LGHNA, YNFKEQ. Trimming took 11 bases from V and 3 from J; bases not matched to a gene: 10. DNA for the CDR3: TGTGCCTCCTCGGGGAGCGGGGGGAAAGAGACCCAGTACTTC. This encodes CASSGSGGKETQYF.

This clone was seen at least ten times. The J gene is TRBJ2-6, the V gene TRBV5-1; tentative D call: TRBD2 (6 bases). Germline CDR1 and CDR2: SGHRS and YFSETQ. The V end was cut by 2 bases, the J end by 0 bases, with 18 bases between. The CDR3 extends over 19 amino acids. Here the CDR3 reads CASSLGPAGTSSGANVLTF. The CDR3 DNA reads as TGCGCCAGCAGCTTAGGGCCCGCGGGGACGAGCTCTGGGGCCAACGTCCTGACTTTC. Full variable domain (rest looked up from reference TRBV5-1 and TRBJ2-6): KAGVTQTPRYLIKTRGQQVTLSCSPISGHRSVSWYQQTPGQGLQFLFEYFSETQRNKGNFPGRFSGRQFSNSRSEMNVSTLELGDSALYLCASSLGPAGTSSGANVLTFGAGSRLTVL.